These 32 T cell receptor beta chains were sequenced from one sample in a study of blood T cell repertoires in COVID-19. TCRdb keeps only in-frame clones here, not all; method: immunoSEQ multiplex PCR. The sample includes about 160,000 clones, 85% seen only once; the top ten take 3.3%. The sample comprised peripheral blood. All receptors come from a human donor with acute or convalescent COVID-19. The donor label of this sample is uncertain.

V usage is TRBV7-8 and J usage is TRBJ1-5, with a possible D match to TRBD1 (5 bases). The CDR3 consists of 17 residues. CDR1 is SGHVS, CDR2 FQNEAQ, per germline. V lost 2 bases, J lost 5 bases, and 19 bases lay in between. CDR3 DNA: TGTGCCAGCAGCTTAAGACCGGGGGACCACTATTATCAGCCCCAGCATTTT. As protein: CASSLRPGDHYYQPQHF.

The rearrangement uses TRBV19 and TRBJ1-5; TRBD1 might be the D (6 bases). V was cut by 3 bases and J by 0 bases, with 9 bases left in between. This CDR3 is 15 amino acids long. In germline, CDR1 is LNHDA, CDR2 SQIVND (reference sequence). The CDR3 region is CASSILQGSNQPQHF. CDR3 DNA: TGTGCCAGTAGTATTTTACAGGGTAGCAATCAGCCCCAGCATTTT.

With respect to this clone: A junction end diverges from the germline sequence, so it may reflect a read error. The chain employs TRBV18 and TRBJ2-7; TRBD2 agrees at 8 bases. The germline gives CDR1 KGHSH, CDR2 LQKENI. The CDR3 length is 15 residues. In nucleotides, the CDR3 is TGTGCCAGCTCACCGGCCCGGACTAGCTCCAACGAGCAGTACTTC. It is translated as CASSPARTSSNEQYF.

The rearrangement uses TRBV11-2 and TRBJ1-4, with 10 bases that match TRBD1. Germline V CDR1 and CDR2: SGHAT, FQNNGV. V lost 4 bases and J lost 5; bases outside the gene matches: 1. This CDR3 comprises 14 residues. In DNA, the CDR3 is TGTGCCAGCAGCTCGGGACAGGGGAATGAAAAACTGTTTTTT. Amino acid sequence: CASSSGQGNEKLFF.

The chain recombines TRBV11-2 with TRBJ1-3, with 8 positions matching TRBD1. The CDR3 has 16 residues. CDR1 is SGHAT, CDR2 FQNNGV, per germline. V gave up 5 bases and J gave up 0 bases; unmatched junction bases: 6. The CDR3 is CASSRTGGRSGNTIYF. The CDR3 DNA reads TGTGCCAGCAGCCGAACAGGGGGTCGCTCTGGAAACACCATATATTTT.

V is TRBV18 and J is TRBJ1-2; D is possibly TRBD1 (5 bases). CDR3 length: 12 residues. Germline loops: CDR1 KGHSH, CDR2 LQKENI. The germline V and J ends were trimmed by 1 base and 5 bases, with 5 bases remaining between them. In DNA, the CDR3 is TGTGCCAGCTCACCACAGGGGTATGGCTACACCTTC. Its protein product is CASSPQGYGYTF.

V gene TRBV7-8 combines with J gene TRBJ2-1, with D tentatively TRBD1 (5 bases). The CDR3 length is 17 residues. Germline V CDR1 and CDR2: SGHVS, FQNEAQ. Between the trimmed V and J ends, which lost 7 bases and 6 bases, there was a span of 25 bases. CDR3 region: CASTPRVGAIGSNEQFF. The CDR3 DNA follows: TGTGCCAGCACCCCTCGCGTAGGGGCGATAGGGTCCAATGAGCAGTTCTTC.

The gene calls are TRBV11-3 and TRBJ2-1; TRBD1 agrees at 7 bases. Trimming took 5 bases from V and 12 from J; bases not matched to a gene: 10. The CDR3 sequence is 13 residues long. CDR1 is SGHNT and CDR2 is YENEEA in the germline V gene. DNA for the CDR3: TGTGCCAGCAGCCCGGGACAGCGTTTAGGGCAGTTCTTC. It specifies CASSPGQRLGQFF. Full variable domain (remainder filled in from reference TRBV11-3 and TRBJ2-1): EAGVVQSPRYKIIEKKQPVAFWCNPISGHNTLYWYLQNLGQGPELLIRYENEEAVDDSQLPKDRFSAERLKGVDSTLKIQPAELGDSAVYLCASSPGQRLGQFFGPGTRLTVL.

The V gene is TRBV2, the J gene TRBJ2-7; D unresolved. This CDR3 is built from 13 residues. CDR1 is SNHLY and CDR2 is FYNNEI in the germline V gene. V dropped 6 bases and J dropped 5 bases, with 14 bases sitting between them. The CDR3 sequence: CASSSDKGNEQYF. CDR3 nucleotide sequence: TGTGCCAGCAGCTCCGACAAAGGAAACGAGCAGTACTTC.

This chain uses TRBV30 with TRBJ1-6; 11 bases line up with TRBD1. This CDR3 is built from 15 residues. Germline trimming cut 0 bases from V and 11 bases from J; bases unmatched to any gene: 6. The germline CDR1 and CDR2 sequences are GTSNPN and SVGIG (reference sequence). The chain's CDR3 is CAWSVSGTGGTPLHF. The CDR3 nucleotides read TGTGCCTGGAGTGTAAGCGGGACAGGGGGAACACCCCTCCACTTT.

The chain employs TRBV12-3 or TRBV12-4 and TRBJ2-3; no clear D. V lost 6 bases and J 1 base, leaving 8 bases between the germline ends. There are 13 residues in the CDR3. The CDR3 spells CASSRQGTDTQYF. The DNA of the CDR3 is TGTGCCAGCAGCCGACAAGGCACAGATACGCAGTATTTT.

The CDR3 DNA sequence: TGCGCCAGCAGCCAGTCAACTACAGGGTTTGGCTACACCTTC. Protein sequence: CASSQSTTGFGYTF. The chain employs TRBV4-1 and TRBJ1-2, with D perhaps TRBD1 (6 bases). Germline lookup yields CDR1 MGHRA and CDR2 YSYEKL. This CDR3 is 14 amino acids long. V lost 3 bases to trimming and J lost 7 bases, with 15 bases between them.

The sample holds a few counts of this clone. DNA of the CDR3: TGTGCCAGCTGGACTAGCGGGGGGAGCTCCTACGAGCAGTACTTC. This translates into CASWTSGGSSYEQYF. The chain recombines TRBV2 with TRBJ2-7; 14 nucleotides line up with TRBD2. Per germline, CDR1 SNHLY and CDR2 FYNNEI. Trimming cost V 8 bases and J 0 bases; bases outside gene matches: 3. The CDR3 sequence is 15 residues long. The full variable domain, in which reference TRBV2 and TRBJ2-7 provide the parts outside the CDR3, is EPEVTQTPSHQVTQMGQEVILRCVPISNHLYFYWYRQILGQKVEFLVSFYNNEISEKSEIFDDQFSVERPDGSNFTLKIRSTKLEDSAMYFCASWTSGGSSYEQYFGPGTRLTVT.

CDR3 coding DNA: TGCAGTATTAGGGGGACGTCCTATTACGAGCAGTACTTC. This encodes CSIRGTSYYEQYF. The chain carries TRBV29-1 and TRBJ2-7; possibly TRBD1 for D (6 bases). This CDR3 has 13 amino acids. Germline loops: CDR1 SQVTM, CDR2 ANQGSEA.

The J gene is TRBJ2-7, the V gene TRBV2; D ambiguous. The CDR3 consists of 14 residues. The germline CDR1 and CDR2 sequences are SNHLY and FYNNEI. Trimming stripped 4 bases from V and 4 bases from J, with 14 bases between. DNA of the CDR3: TGTGCCAGCAGTGTGACTGCCGCTTGGTACGAGCAGTACTTC. Its translation is CASSVTAAWYEQYF.

The V call is TRBV9, the J call TRBJ2-3; perhaps TRBD1 as D (6 bases). CDR3 length: 14 amino acids. From germline, CDR1 is SGDLS and CDR2 YYNGEE. V dropped 3 bases and J dropped 5 bases, with 13 bases sitting between them. The CDR3 sequence is CASSEDGQQDTQYF. As DNA, the CDR3 is TGTGCCAGCAGCGAGGACGGACAGCAAGATACGCAGTATTTT.

This chain's CDR3 is CASSLGIGEEQFF. CDR3 nucleotide sequence: TGTGCCAGCAGCTTAGGGATCGGGGAAGAGCAGTTCTTC. The rearrangement joins TRBV11-2 to TRBJ2-1, with D tentatively TRBD2 (5 bases). This CDR3 contains 13 residues. Germline V gives CDR1 SGHAT, CDR2 FQNNGV. Trimming stripped 1 base from V and 10 bases from J, with 11 bases between. Full variable domain (missing parts from reference TRBV11-2 and TRBJ2-1): EAGVAQSPRYKIIEKRQSVAFWCNPISGHATLYWYQQILGQGPKLLIQFQNNGVVDDSQLPKDRFSAERLKGVDSTLKIQPAKLEDSAVYLCASSLGIGEEQFFGPGTRLTVL.

This clone was seen only once. This sample includes further DNA sequences coding for the same CDR3. This sequence joins TRBV14 and TRBJ1-2; D may be TRBD1 (6 bases). The V gene lost 9 bases and the J gene lost 4 bases, with 24 bases spanning the gap. Germline CDR1 is SGHDN and CDR2 is FVKESK. This CDR3 region has 16 residues. For the CDR3, the DNA is TGTGCCAGTAGCGACGCCTTCGGACAGACAGGCTATGGCTACACCTTC. Translated: CASSDAFGQTGYGYTF.

The CDR3 spells CASSPGSGTDTQYF. The CDR3 DNA follows: TGTGCCAGCTCACCAGGGTCAGGGACAGATACGCAGTATTTT. The gene calls are TRBV18 and TRBJ2-3, with a possible D match to TRBD1 (5 bases). The germline gives CDR1 KGHSH, CDR2 LQKENI. V lost 2 bases and J lost 3, with 9 bases in between. This CDR3 has 14 residues.

This clone was seen once. The chain is built from TRBV19 and TRBJ1-6; D is ambiguous. Germline V gives CDR1 LNHDA, CDR2 SQIVND (reference sequence). V was trimmed by 9 bases and J by 8 bases, leaving 11 bases between them. The CDR3 is made up of 12 amino acids. CDR3 coding DNA: TGTGCCAGCCAAGCCGCCTATTCACCCCTCCACTTT. It translates to CASQAAYSPLHF.

The V call is TRBV19, the J call TRBJ1-6; 9 bases fit TRBD1. Germline lookup yields CDR1 LNHDA and CDR2 SQIVND (reference sequence). The CDR3 is 18 amino acids. After removal of 0 bases from V and 10 bases from J, the junction contained 13 bases not matched to a gene. The chain's CDR3 is CASSIDPLGTGRPSPLHF. The CDR3, as DNA: TGTGCCAGTAGTATAGACCCCCTCGGGACAGGGCGCCCGTCACCCCTCCACTTT.

This clone was detected only once. The chain is built from TRBV2 and TRBJ2-3; 7 bases are a match to TRBD2. This CDR3 is 18 amino acids long. The V gene end was trimmed by 6 bases and the J gene end by 3 bases; junction bases not matched to a gene: 18. Germline V gives CDR1 SNHLY, CDR2 FYNNEI. CDR3 sequence (DNA): TGTGCCAGCAGCTTAGGTGATGTTTGGGGGGGAGGGACAGATACGCAGTATTTT. Amino acids: CASSLGDVWGGGTDTQYF.

The rearrangement joins TRBV5-1 to TRBJ1-1, with unresolved D. Germline values: CDR1 SGHRS, CDR2 YFSETQ. The CDR3 contains 13 residues. Trimming removed 0 bases at V and 8 bases at J, with 11 bases between. Here the CDR3 reads CASSLAVRGEAFF. In nucleotides, the CDR3 is TGCGCCAGCAGCTTGGCCGTCAGAGGGGAAGCTTTCTTT.

This chain links TRBV7-9 with TRBJ1-3; D may be TRBD1 (5 bases). CDR3 length: 16 amino acids. The V gene's germline CDR1 is SEHNR and CDR2 FQNEAQ (reference sequence). V dropped 5 bases and J dropped 0 bases, with 14 bases sitting between them. CDR3 loop: CASSTLDTRSGNTIYF. DNA for the CDR3: TGTGCCAGCAGCACATTGGACACCCGCTCTGGAAACACCATATATTTT.

This chain joins TRBV29-1 and TRBJ1-6; the D is unclear. The CDR3 length is 14 residues. V lost 7 bases and J 8 bases, leaving 18 bases between the germline ends. Germline V gene lookup returns CDR1 SQVTM and CDR2 ANQGSEA. In DNA, the CDR3 is TGCAGCGCCCGAGGTTCGGGGATTGATTCACCCCTCCACTTT. Amino acid sequence: CSARGSGIDSPLHF.

V and J are TRBV25-1 and TRBJ1-2; a weak D match, TRBD1 (5 bases). This CDR3 has 15 residues. Germline CDR1 and CDR2: MGHDK and SYGVNS. V was trimmed by 5 bases and J by 6 bases, leaving 19 bases between them. The CDR3 DNA follows: TGTGCCAGCAGTACCCCGTTAGGGGCTCTGGATGGCTACACCTTC. Protein product: CASSTPLGALDGYTF.

The chain employs TRBV16 and TRBJ2-7, with D perhaps matching TRBD1 (6 bases). This CDR3 spans 15 amino acids. V gave up 3 bases and J gave up 2 bases, with 14 bases separating them. Per the germline V gene, CDR1 is KGHSY and CDR2 is FQNENV. The CDR3 protein is CASSQPGHATYEQYF. CDR3 DNA: TGTGCCAGCAGCCAGCCGGGACACGCAACCTACGAGCAGTACTTC.

The V call is TRBV9, the J call TRBJ1-1; maybe TRBD1 (6 bases). From germline, CDR1 is SGDLS and CDR2 YYNGEE. The CDR3 has 13 residues. With 2 bases removed from V and 5 bases from J, the gap between germline ends came to 10 bases. The CDR3 sequence is CASSVETGTEAFF. The CDR3 nucleotides read TGTGCCAGCAGCGTGGAAACAGGGACTGAAGCTTTCTTT. The full variable domain, completed using reference TRBV9 and TRBJ1-1, is DSGVTQTPKHLITATGQRVTLRCSPRSGDLSVYWYQQSLDQGLQFLIQYYNGEERAKGNILERFSAQQFPDLHSELNLSSLELGDSALYFCASSVETGTEAFFGQGTRLTVV.

The chain joins TRBV18 to TRBJ1-2; TRBD1 matches at 10 bases. J gave up 3 bases and V 6 bases, and 10 bases lay outside the gene matches. From germline, CDR1 is KGHSH and CDR2 LQKENI. The CDR3 runs to 16 residues. The CDR3 DNA reads TGTGCCAGCTCTCGTACGACAGGGGGCATCGACTATGGCTACACCTTC. This translates into CASSRTTGGIDYGYTF. The whole variable domain, remainder taken from reference TRBV18 and TRBJ1-2, is NAGVMQNPRHLVRRRGQEARLRCSPMKGHSHVYWYRQLPEEGLKFMVYLQKENIIDESGMPKERFSAEFPKEGPSILRIQQVVRGDSAAYFCASSRTTGGIDYGYTFGSGTRLTVV.

The genes are TRBV27 and TRBJ2-3, with 9 nucleotides matching TRBD2. The V segment lost 4 bases and the J segment 0 bases; nucleotides outside the gene matches: 14. This CDR3 has 19 amino acids. Germline CDR1 is MNHEY and CDR2 is SMNVEV (reference sequence). In DNA, the CDR3 is TGTGCCAGCAGTTCGTCCCTTGTGGTAGCGGGGGTCAGCACAGATACGCAGTATTTT. It encodes CASSSSLVVAGVSTDTQYF.

The V gene is TRBV7-9, the J gene TRBJ1-4, with 12 bases lining up with TRBD1. The J segment lost 5 bases and the V segment lost 3 bases, leaving 7 bases of the junction unmatched. From germline, CDR1 is SEHNR and CDR2 FQNEAQ (reference sequence). The CDR3 totals 17 residues. The CDR3 region has the DNA TGTGCCAGCAGCTTTGGGGGACAGGGGGCTGAAAATGAAAAACTGTTTTTT. Its protein product is CASSFGGQGAENEKLFF.

This chain uses TRBV5-5 with TRBJ2-2, with D possibly TRBD2 on 5 matching bases. V dropped 0 bases and J dropped 3 bases, with 9 bases sitting between them. Germline V lookup: CDR1 SGHKS, CDR2 YYEKEE (reference sequence). The CDR3 totals 15 residues. The CDR3 sequence is CASSLDPGYTGELFF. CDR3 sequence (DNA): TGTGCCAGCAGCTTGGATCCGGGATACACCGGGGAGCTGTTTTTT. Based on the CDR3 plus reference TRBV5-5 and TRBJ2-2, the full variable domain is DAGVTQSPTHLIKTRGQQVTLRCSPISGHKSVSWYQQVLGQGPQFIFQYYEKEERGRGNFPDRFSARQFPNYSSELNVNALLLGDSALYLCASSLDPGYTGELFFGEGSRLTVL.